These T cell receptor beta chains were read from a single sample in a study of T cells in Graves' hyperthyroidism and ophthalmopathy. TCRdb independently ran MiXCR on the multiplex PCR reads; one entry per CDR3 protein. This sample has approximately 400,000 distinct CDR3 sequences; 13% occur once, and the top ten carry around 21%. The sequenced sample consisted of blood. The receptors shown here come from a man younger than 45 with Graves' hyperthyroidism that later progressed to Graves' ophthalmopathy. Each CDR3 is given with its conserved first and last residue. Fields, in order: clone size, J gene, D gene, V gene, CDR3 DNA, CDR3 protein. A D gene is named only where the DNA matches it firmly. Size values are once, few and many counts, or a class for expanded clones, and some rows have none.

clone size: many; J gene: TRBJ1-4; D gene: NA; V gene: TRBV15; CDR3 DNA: TGTGCCACCAGCCGAACAATGACCCTCCGGACTGCAACTAATGAAAAACTGTTTTTT; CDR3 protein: CATSRTMTLRTATNEKLFF
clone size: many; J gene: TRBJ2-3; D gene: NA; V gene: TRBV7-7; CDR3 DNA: TGTGCTAGCAGCTTAGTCTGTCTTACAGATACGCAGTATTTT; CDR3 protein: CASSLVCLTDTQYF
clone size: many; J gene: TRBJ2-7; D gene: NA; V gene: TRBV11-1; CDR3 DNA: TGTGCCAGCAGCCGAGCGGCAGACAATACCTACGAGCAGTACTTC; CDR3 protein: CASSRAADNTYEQYF
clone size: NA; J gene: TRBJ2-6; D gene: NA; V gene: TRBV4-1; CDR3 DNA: TGCGCCAGCAGCCTATCAGACGGGTCTGGGGCCAACGTCCTGACTTTC; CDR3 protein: CASSLSDGSGANVLTF
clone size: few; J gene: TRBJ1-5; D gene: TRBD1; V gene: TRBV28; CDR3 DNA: TGTGCCAGCAGTAAGCAAGGGGGCGCGAATCAGCCCCAGCATTTT; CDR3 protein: CASSKQGGANQPQHF
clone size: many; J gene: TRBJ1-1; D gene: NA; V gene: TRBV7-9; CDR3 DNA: TGTGCCAGCAGCTTATTCTCTGGGAACACTGAAGCTTTCTTT; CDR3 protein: CASSLFSGNTEAFF
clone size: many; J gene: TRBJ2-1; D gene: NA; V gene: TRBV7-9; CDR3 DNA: TGTGCCAGCAGCAATCACAATGAGCAGTTCTTC; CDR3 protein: CASSNHNEQFF
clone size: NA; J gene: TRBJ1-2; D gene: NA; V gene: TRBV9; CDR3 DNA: TGTGCCAGCAGCGGGTCTACACTGCCTGGCTACACCTTC; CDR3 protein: CASSGSTLPGYTF
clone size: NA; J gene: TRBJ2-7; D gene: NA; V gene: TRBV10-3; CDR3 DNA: TGTGCCATCAGTGACCCGGGGGCGGGTGAGCAGTACTTC; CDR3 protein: CAISDPGAGEQYF
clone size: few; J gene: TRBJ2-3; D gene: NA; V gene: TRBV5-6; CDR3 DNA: TGTGCCAGCAGCCCCACTGGCCCCCGCACAGATACGCAGTATTTT; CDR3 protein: CASSPTGPRTDTQYF
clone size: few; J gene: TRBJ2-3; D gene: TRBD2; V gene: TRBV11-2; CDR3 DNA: TGTGCCAGCAGCTTGGGAAAGATGAGACTAGCGAAAGCAAATACGCAGTATTTT; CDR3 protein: CASSLGKMRLAKANTQYF
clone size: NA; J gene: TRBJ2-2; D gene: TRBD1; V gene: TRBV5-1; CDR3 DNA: TGCGCCAGCAGCTTGGACAGGGGGCGGGACACCGGGGAGCTGTTTTTT; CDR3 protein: CASSLDRGRDTGELFF
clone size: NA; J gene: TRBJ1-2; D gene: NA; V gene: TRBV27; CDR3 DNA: TGTGCCAGCAGTTTGACGGTCGGCCCCTATGGCTACACCTTC; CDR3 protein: CASSLTVGPYGYTF
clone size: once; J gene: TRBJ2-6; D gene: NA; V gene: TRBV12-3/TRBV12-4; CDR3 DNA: TGTGCCAGCAGTTTCTCGGGCTCCGGGGCCAACGTCCTGACTTTC; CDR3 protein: CASSFSGSGANVLTF
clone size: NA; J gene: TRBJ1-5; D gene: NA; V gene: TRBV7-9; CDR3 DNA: TGTGCCAGCAGCTTGAGCGAAGGGCGTGTAGATCAGCCCCAGCATTTT; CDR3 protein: CASSLSEGRVDQPQHF
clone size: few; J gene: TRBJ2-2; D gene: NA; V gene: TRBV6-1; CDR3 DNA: TGTGCCAGCAGCTTGACTTCCCTTCACACCGGGGAGCTGTTTTTT; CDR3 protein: CASSLTSLHTGELFF
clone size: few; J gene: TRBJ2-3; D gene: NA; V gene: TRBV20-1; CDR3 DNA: TGCAGTGCTCCTTTAATCGCTAGCACAGATACGCAGTATTTT; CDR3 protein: CSAPLIASTDTQYF
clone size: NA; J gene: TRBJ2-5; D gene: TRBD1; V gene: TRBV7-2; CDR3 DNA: TGTGCCAGCAGCTTAGACAGGGGGACGGGGCCCACAGAGACCCAGTACTTC; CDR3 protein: CASSLDRGTGPTETQYF
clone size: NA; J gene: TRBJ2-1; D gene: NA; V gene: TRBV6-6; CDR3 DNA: TGTGCCAGCAGTTACGGTGTGAATGAGCAGTTCTTC; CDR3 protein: CASSYGVNEQFF
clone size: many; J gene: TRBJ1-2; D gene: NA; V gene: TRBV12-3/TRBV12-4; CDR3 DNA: TGTGCCAGCAGTGGGGATTACTGGGTCCATGGCTACACCTTC; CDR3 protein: CASSGDYWVHGYTF
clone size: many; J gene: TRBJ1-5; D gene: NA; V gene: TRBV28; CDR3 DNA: TGTGCCAGCAGTTCCCCTGCAGGGAATCAGCCCCAGCATTTT; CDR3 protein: CASSSPAGNQPQHF
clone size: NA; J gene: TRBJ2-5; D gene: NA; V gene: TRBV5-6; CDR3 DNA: TGTGCCAGCAGCTGGGTCGGGTCGGGGAAGACCCAGTACTTC; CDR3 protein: CASSWVGSGKTQYF
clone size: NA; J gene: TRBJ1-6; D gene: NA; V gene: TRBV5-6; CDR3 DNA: TGTGCCAGCAGCAGTCTGGATCTTTCACCCCTCCACTTT; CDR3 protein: CASSSLDLSPLHF
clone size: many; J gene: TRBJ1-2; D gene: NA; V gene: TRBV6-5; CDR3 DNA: TGTGCCAGCAGTTACTCGGCTCGGACAGCAATACAGTCTAACTATGGCTACACCTTC; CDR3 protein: CASSYSARTAIQSNYGYTF
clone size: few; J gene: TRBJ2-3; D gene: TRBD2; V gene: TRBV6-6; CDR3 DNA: TGTGCCAGCAGTTACGGGACTAGCTTCACAGATACGCAGTATTTT; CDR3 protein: CASSYGTSFTDTQYF
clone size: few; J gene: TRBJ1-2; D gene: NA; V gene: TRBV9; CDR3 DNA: TGTGCCAGCAGCGTAGGTGGGGGGACTAACTATGGCTACACCTTC; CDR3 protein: CASSVGGGTNYGYTF
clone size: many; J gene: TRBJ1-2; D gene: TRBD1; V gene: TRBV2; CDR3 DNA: TGTGCCAGCAGTGGCCAGGGGGCGCGGGGCTACACCTTC; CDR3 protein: CASSGQGARGYTF
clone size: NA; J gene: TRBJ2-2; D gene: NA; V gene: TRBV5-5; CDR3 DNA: TGTGCCAGCAGCTTAAGGACCCCAGGAACCGGGGAGCTGTTTTTT; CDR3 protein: CASSLRTPGTGELFF
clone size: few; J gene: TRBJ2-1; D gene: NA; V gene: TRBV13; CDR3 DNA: TGTGCCAGCAACGTGGGAAGCTCCTACAATGAGCAGTTCTTC; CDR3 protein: CASNVGSSYNEQFF
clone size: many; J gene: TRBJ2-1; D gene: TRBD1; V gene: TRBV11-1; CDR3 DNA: TGTGCCAGCAGCTTAGGGGACAGGAGCTACAATGAGCAGTTCTTC; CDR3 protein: CASSLGDRSYNEQFF
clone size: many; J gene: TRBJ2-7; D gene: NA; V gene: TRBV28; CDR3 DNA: TGTGCCAGCAGTTTGGGCAGGGTGGGGTCCGAGCAGTACTTC; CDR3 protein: CASSLGRVGSEQYF
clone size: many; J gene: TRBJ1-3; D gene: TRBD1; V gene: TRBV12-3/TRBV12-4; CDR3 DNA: TGTGCCAGCAGTGCCGGGACAGGGAGCACCATATATTTT; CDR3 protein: CASSAGTGSTIYF
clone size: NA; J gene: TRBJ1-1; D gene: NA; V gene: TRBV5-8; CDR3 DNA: TGTGCCAGCAGCTTGGAGGTAGGGGGATGGACTGAAGCTTTCTTT; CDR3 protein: CASSLEVGGWTEAFF
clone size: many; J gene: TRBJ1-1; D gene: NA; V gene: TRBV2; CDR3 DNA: TGTGCCAGCAGCGGCGGGAGCACTGAAGCTTTCTTT; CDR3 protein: CASSGGSTEAFF
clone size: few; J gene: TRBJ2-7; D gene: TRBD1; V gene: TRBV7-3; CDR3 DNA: TGTGCCAGCAGCCCAGGACAGGGTCAGGGGAAGCAGTACTTC; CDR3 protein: CASSPGQGQGKQYF
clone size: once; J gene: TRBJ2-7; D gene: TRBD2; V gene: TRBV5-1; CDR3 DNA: TGCGCCAGCAGCTTGGACGGGACTAGCGGGTCCGAGCAGTACTTC; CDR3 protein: CASSLDGTSGSEQYF
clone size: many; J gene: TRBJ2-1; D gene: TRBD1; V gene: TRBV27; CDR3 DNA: TGTGCCAGCAGTACCCCAACAGGGGACAATGAGCAGTTCTTC; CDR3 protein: CASSTPTGDNEQFF
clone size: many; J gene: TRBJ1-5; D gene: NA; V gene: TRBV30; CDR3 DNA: TGTGCCTGGAGTCCAGGGGCCGATCAGCCCCAGCATTTT; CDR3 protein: CAWSPGADQPQHF
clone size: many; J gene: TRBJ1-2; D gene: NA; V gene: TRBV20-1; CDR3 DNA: TGCAGTGCGTCGAAGGGGTATGGCTACACCTTC; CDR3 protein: CSASKGYGYTF
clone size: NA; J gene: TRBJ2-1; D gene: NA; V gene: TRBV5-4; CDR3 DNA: TGTGCCAGCAGCTTCGATGGGACCGCCTCCTACAATGAGCAGTTCTTC; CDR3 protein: CASSFDGTASYNEQFF
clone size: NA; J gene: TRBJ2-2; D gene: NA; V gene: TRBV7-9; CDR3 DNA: TGTGCCAGCAGTTTACGGGGGGCTGGTAGGAGAACCGGGGAGCTGTTTTTT; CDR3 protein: CASSLRGAGRRTGELFF
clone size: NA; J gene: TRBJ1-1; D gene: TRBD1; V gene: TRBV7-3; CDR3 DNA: TGTGCCAGCAGTTTCCCTGGGACAGGGGAGATTGCTTTCTTT; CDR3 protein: CASSFPGTGEIAFF
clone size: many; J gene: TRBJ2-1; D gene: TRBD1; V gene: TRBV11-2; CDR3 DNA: TGTGCCAGCAGCGGGACAGTACAACTCCACATTGACAATGAGCAGTTCTTC; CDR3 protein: CASSGTVQLHIDNEQFF
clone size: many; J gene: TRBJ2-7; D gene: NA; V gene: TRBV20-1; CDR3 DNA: TGCAGTGCTAGATGGGTTTCCGGCTACTACGAGCAGTACTTC; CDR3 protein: CSARWVSGYYEQYF
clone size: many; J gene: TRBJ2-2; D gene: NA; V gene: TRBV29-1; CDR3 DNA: TGCAGCGTTCTGGGGGCGCTTAACGGGGAGCTGTTTTTT; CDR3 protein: CSVLGALNGELFF
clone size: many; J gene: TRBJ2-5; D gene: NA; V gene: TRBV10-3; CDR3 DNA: TGTGCCATCAGTTCCCTAGACTCCCAAGAGACCCAGTACTTC; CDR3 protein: CAISSLDSQETQYF
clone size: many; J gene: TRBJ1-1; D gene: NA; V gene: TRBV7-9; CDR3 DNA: TGTGCCAGCAGCAGTTTGGGGGTAGGGAACACTGAAGCTTTCTTT; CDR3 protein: CASSSLGVGNTEAFF
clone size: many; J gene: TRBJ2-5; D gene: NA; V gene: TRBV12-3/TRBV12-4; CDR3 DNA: TGTGCCAGCAGGAACTCTGGGGGGGAGACCCAGTACTTC; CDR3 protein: CASRNSGGETQYF